Sequencing of this T cell receptor beta chain was carried out in a study of regulatory T cells in long-lasting Graves disease. Time point of the sample: persistent/refractory GD, antithyroid drugs over 5 years with positive TRAb. Extracted PBMC RNA gave rise to the TCR library. Study-wide results and caveats: Persistent disease showed a preference for TRBV28, TRBJ1-2 and TRBJ2-5. A limited number of samples was an acknowledged limitation.

This clonotype has a handful of counts. Its antigen is not known. Germline V CDR1 and CDR2: LNHDA, SQIVND (reference sequence). The CDR3 runs 13 residues. V lost 5 bases to trimming and J lost 0 bases, with 7 bases between them. Arm-PCR of CDR3 regions and iRepertoire HTBI primers were used to build TCR beta libraries. TCRdb recomputed calls from the multiplex PCR reads with MiXCR, one row per CDR3 protein. Here the sample spans fewer than 600,000 distinct CDR3 sequences, about 20% being singletons. The sequence came from a female donor with Graves disease. The chain employs TRBV19 and TRBJ1-1, with a tentative D call TRBD1 (6 bases). Sequences were derived from peripheral blood mononuclear cells (PBMCs), sampled when the disease was refractory, from a patient treated with antithyroid drugs. The CDR3 is CASSEGVNTEAFF. CDR3 nucleotide sequence: TGTGCCAGTAGTGAGGGGGTGAACACTGAAGCTTTCTTT.